This T cell receptor (beta chain) originates from a study of shared clonotypes between healthy human individuals (dated by TCRdb to 2019 to 2021). A note on the overall study: A couple of women and a few men aged 18 to 49 years were included in the cohort. To increase sequencing depth and limit assay-specific biases, TCR repertoire library preparation and sequencing were carried out by different laboratories using diverse techniques. The study deeply sequenced blood TCR repertoires of about 5 healthy adults to estimate repertoire size and the extent of clonotype sharing between individuals. Per donor, leukapheresis produced somewhere between about 0.9 and 9.5 billion PBMCs. For each donor, three plates each were used for CD4 naive and CD4 memory, two plates were used for CD8 naive, and one plate was used for CD8 memory.

The donors were healthy, HIV-negative adults with no recently reported acute infections or vaccinations. Only Caucasian adults living in Nashville, Tennessee, USA were represented among the donors. CD4+ T cells were enriched by magnetic negative selection; naive cells were then positively selected on CD45RA, and the negative fraction formed the memory subset. Blood was obtained by leukapheresis, after which PBMCs were separated by Ficoll-Histopaque density gradient centrifugation and cryopreserved in liquid nitrogen vapor phase. Analytical flow cytometry was used to check the purity and quantity of each magnetically sorted T cell population. Each sorted fraction had its genomic DNA isolated and then quantified by UV absorbance on a Nanodrop 2000c. Relative to germline, V is 2 bases shorter and J is 6 bases shorter, with 14 bases between their ends. According to the germline V gene, CDR1 reads SGHTA and CDR2 reads FQGTGA. There are 15 amino acids in the CDR3, from cysteine to phenylalanine inclusive. Only the CDR3 DNA stays, 45 bases, in frame from base 1.

Using the deep immunoSEQ assay, multiplex PCR amplified TCR CDR3 regions from genomic DNA. Genomic DNA extracted from each cell subset was distributed evenly over all wells of several immunoSEQ 96-well plates, and each plate served as one replicate. For sorted subsets, 150 to 200 ng genomic DNA, equal to approximately 30,000 T cell genomes, was loaded into each replicate PCR. Purified libraries were measured with a Qubit 3.0 fluorometer, size-checked on a Bioanalyzer 2100, and measured again with the KAPA Library Quantification kit. Each immunoSEQ 96-well plate was sequenced on its own single-read 150-cycle Illumina NextSeq 550 flow cell. In the source study's methods: Because the immunoSEQ output held only junctional sequences and lacked quality scores, the filtering could not match the filtering applied to full-length reads. Sequences were annotated with PyIR, a Python wrapper for IgBLAST v1.9, and V/J genes and CDR3 were assigned using IMGT germline references. Reads were filtered out if the reads had weak V/J assignments (E-value above 1e-6), no CDR3, stop codons, out-of-frame junctions, or ambiguous translated residues. V3J clonotypes were defined by identical inferred V gene, J gene, and CDR3 amino acid sequence. Percentage overlap between repertoires was computed as shared unique clonotypes divided by the size of the smaller repertoire. Three approaches were used to assess repertoire richness: RTK rarefaction, the Chao1 estimator, and Recon v2.1 estimates of unobserved clonotypes. Generation probabilities for all TCRbeta clonotypes obtained by the gDNA method from a few donors were computed using OLGA. The immuneACCESS repertoire file appears here via TCRdb, limited to in-frame rearrangements. These files lack a portion of the clones; in checked studies, under half of the deficit traces to unresolved V genes, and the cause of the others is not known. The V and J calls and clone size are taken from that table; D and trimming were inferred from the DNA. The sample table holds millions of clones, of which approximately 93% were seen once. About 0.37% of the sample belongs to the ten largest clones.

Concerning this clone: Its recognized antigen is unknown. Base qualities are not recorded, but no much larger clone differs from it by a single base.

The full study reports these points: Based on pairwise subsampling, the degree of clonotype sharing among donors was expected to be affected by sequencing depth. Higher generation probabilities were observed for clonotypes shared by all four sorted-subset donors than for non-shared clonotypes. The genetic and exposure-history diversity represented was limited by the small number of donors. Estimated clonotype richness was generally larger for naive than for memory subsets. Even with the large sequencing depth, rarefaction of the sorted-subset datasets indicated that sequencing was incomplete. Across several donors, roughly 5% of naive CD4, 3% to 4% of naive CD8, roughly 2.2% of memory CD4, and under 0.45% of memory CD8 clonotypes were shared. Only blood was sampled, and tissue TCR repertoires likely differ from those in blood.

Specimen: naive CD4+ T cells from PBMCs. Taken with the paper, the label for cell subset or site translates to: CD45RA+ positively selected. The chain uses TRBV7-3 and TRBJ2-1, with a tentative D gene TRBD2 over 6 matching bases. The source of this sequence is a man younger than 35 in good health. Some clones in this sample may be carry-over from other donors' samples. The bases are TGTGCCAGCAGCTTAGCGGGACTCCCCAGCAATGAGCAGTTCTTC. This translates into CASSLAGLPSNEQFF.